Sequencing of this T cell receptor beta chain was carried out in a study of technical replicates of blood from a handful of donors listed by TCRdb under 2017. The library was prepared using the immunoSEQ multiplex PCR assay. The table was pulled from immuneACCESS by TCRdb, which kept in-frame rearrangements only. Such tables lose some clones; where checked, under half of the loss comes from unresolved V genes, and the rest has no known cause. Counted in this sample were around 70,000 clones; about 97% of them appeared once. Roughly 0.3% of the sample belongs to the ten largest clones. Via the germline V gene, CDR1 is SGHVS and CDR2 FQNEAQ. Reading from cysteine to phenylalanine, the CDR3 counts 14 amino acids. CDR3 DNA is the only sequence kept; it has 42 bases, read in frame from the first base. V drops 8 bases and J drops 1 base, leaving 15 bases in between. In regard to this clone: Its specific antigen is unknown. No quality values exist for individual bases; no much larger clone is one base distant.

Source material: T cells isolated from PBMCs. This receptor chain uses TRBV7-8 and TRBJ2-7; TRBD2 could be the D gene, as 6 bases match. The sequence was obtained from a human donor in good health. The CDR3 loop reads CASQSSELSYEQYF. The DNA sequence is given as TGTGCCAGCCAATCTAGCGAGCTATCCTACGAGCAGTACTTC.